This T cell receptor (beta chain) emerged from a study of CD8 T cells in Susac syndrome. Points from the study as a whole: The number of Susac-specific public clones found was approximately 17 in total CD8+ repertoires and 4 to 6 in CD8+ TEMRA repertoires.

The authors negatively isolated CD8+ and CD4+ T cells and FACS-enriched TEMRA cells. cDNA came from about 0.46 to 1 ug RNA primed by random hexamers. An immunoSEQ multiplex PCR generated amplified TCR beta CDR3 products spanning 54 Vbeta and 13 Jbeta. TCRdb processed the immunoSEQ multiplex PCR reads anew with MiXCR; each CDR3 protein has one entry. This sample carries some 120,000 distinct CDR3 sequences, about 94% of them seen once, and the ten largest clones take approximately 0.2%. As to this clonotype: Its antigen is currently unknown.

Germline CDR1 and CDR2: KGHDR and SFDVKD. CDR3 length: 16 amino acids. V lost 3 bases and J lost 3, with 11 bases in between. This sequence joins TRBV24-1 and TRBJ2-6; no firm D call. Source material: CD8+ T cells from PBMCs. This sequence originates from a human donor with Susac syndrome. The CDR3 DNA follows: TGTGCCACCAGTGATGTGGATACAAGTGGGGCCAACGTCCTGACTTTC. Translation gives CATSDVDTSGANVLTF.